This is a list of T cell receptor beta chains from one sample in a study of PD-L1 blockade in urothelial cancer. TCRdb keeps only in-frame clones here, not all; method: immunoSEQ multiplex PCR. The sample contains around 100,000 clones, about 85% of which appear only once. The specimen was PBMCs, collected around atezolizumab (anti-PD-L1) treatment. These TCRs come from a man between 50 and 59 years old with urothelial cancer. Both conserved end residues are part of each CDR3. Fields, in order: clone size, D gene, V gene, J gene, CDR3 length, CDR3 protein, CDR3 DNA. A D gene is named only where the DNA matches it firmly. Only some rows state a clone size, as once, few, many or a class for expanded clones.

.,.,TRBV13,TRBJ2-1,17,CASSSQTRGREYNEQFF,TGTGCCAGCAGCTCCCAAACGCGGGGACGCGAGTACAATGAGCAGTTCTTC
.,.,TRBV11-2,TRBJ2-1,13,CASSPGLNNEQFF,TGTGCCAGCAGCCCAGGACTGAACAATGAGCAGTTCTTC
.,TRBD1,TRBV28,TRBJ1-2,20,CASFSPLWGADRERGYGYTF,TGTGCCAGCTTTTCCCCGCTGTGGGGCGCGGACAGGGAGCGCGGCTATGGCTACACCTTC
.,.,TRBV5-8,TRBJ1-1,17,CASSFNFGLDSNTEAFF,TGTGCCAGCAGCTTTAATTTTGGACTGGATTCGAACACTGAAGCTTTCTTT
.,TRBD2,TRBV9,TRBJ2-3,15,CASSPSGTPTDTQYF,TGTGCCAGCAGCCCTAGCGGGACCCCCACAGATACGCAGTATTTT
.,.,TRBV5-6,TRBJ2-3,14,CASSFVRGTDTQYF,TGTGCCAGCAGCTTTGTCAGGGGCACAGATACGCAGTATTTT
.,TRBD1,TRBV7-2,TRBJ1-5,15,CASSPQGASNQPQHF,TGTGCCAGCAGCCCTCAGGGGGCGAGCAATCAGCCCCAGCATTTT
.,TRBD2,TRBV6-5,TRBJ2-3,16,CASSYGLAGGTDTQYF,TGTGCCAGCAGTTACGGACTAGCGGGAGGCACAGATACGCAGTATTTT
.,.,TRBV19,TRBJ1-1,13,CASSSGTNTEAFF,TGTGCCAGTAGTTCAGGAACGAACACTGAAGCTTTCTTT
.,.,TRBV5-1,TRBJ1-1,12,CASSLESQKAFF,TGCGCCAGCAGCTTGGAGTCCCAGAAGGCTTTCTTT
.,.,TRBV5-6,TRBJ2-5,14,CASSYTRRGETQYF,TGTGCCAGCAGTTACACACGTCGGGGAGAGACCCAGTACTTC
.,.,TRBV19,TRBJ2-6,16,CASSGQLETGANVLTF,TGTGCCAGTAGTGGACAGCTTGAGACGGGGGCCAACGTCCTGACTTTC
.,.,TRBV2,TRBJ1-1,11,CASIRDTEAFF,TGTGCCAGTATCAGGGACACTGAAGCTTTCTTT
.,TRBD2,TRBV6-5,TRBJ2-1,16,CASSYIPSGSHNEQFF,TGTGCCAGCAGTTATATCCCCAGCGGGAGTCACAATGAGCAGTTCTTC
.,.,TRBV7-9,TRBJ2-5,16,CASSSAGLRRQETQYF,TGTGCCAGCAGCTCTGCGGGGTTGAGGCGACAAGAGACCCAGTACTTC
.,.,TRBV6-5,TRBJ1-4,12,CASSTGWEKLFF,TGTGCCAGCAGTACAGGGTGGGAAAAACTGTTTTTT
.,TRBD1,TRBV29-1,TRBJ1-2,12,CSVGGQGIGYTF,TGCAGCGTTGGGGGACAGGGCATCGGCTACACCTTC
.,.,TRBV4-2,TRBJ2-7,13,CASSQPGVYEQYF,TGTGCCAGCAGCCAACCAGGGGTTTACGAGCAGTACTTC
.,.,TRBV19,TRBJ1-2,13,CASTLKGNYGYTF,TGTGCCAGTACTTTGAAGGGGAACTATGGCTACACCTTC
.,TRBD2,TRBV4-2,TRBJ2-3,16,CASSPSGSGSGDTQYF,TGTGCCAGCAGCCCCAGCGGGAGCGGTTCAGGAGATACGCAGTATTTT
few,.,TRBV7-9,TRBJ1-1,13,CASSTRDDTEAFF,TGTGCCAGCAGTACCAGGGATGACACTGAAGCTTTCTTT
.,.,TRBV5-4,TRBJ1-1,12,CASSLPNTEAFF,TGTGCCAGCAGCTTGCCAAACACTGAAGCTTTCTTT
.,.,TRBV2,TRBJ2-3,15,CASSDTGHYTDTQYF,TGTGCCAGCAGTGATACGGGACACTACACAGATACGCAGTATTTT
.,TRBD2,TRBV7-3,TRBJ2-6,18,CASSSHAGTKVGANVLTF,TGTGCCAGCAGCTCCCACGCTGGGACTAAGGTTGGGGCCAACGTCCTGACTTTC
.,.,TRBV1,TRBJ2-7,14,CTSSLLAPRDEQYF,TGCACCAGCAGCCTACTTGCGCCCCGTGACGAGCAGTACTTC
.,.,TRBV2,TRBJ1-5,15,CASRGGGVSNQPQHF,TGTGCCAGCAGGGGGGGAGGGGTGAGCAATCAGCCCCAGCATTTT
once,TRBD2,TRBV2,TRBJ2-3,16,CASSEGTSSSTDTQYF,TGTGCCAGCAGTGAAGGGACTAGCTCTAGCACAGATACGCAGTATTTT
.,.,TRBV6-5,TRBJ2-5,13,CASRTLGGETQYF,TGTGCCAGCAGAACACTAGGAGGCGAGACCCAGTACTTC
.,TRBD2,TRBV19,TRBJ2-7,13,CASSIERGYEQYF,TGTGCCAGTAGTATAGAGCGGGGGTACGAGCAGTACTTC
once,TRBD2,TRBV5-1,TRBJ2-1,15,CASSLISGAYNEQFF,TGCGCCAGCAGCTTAATTAGCGGGGCATACAATGAGCAGTTCTTC